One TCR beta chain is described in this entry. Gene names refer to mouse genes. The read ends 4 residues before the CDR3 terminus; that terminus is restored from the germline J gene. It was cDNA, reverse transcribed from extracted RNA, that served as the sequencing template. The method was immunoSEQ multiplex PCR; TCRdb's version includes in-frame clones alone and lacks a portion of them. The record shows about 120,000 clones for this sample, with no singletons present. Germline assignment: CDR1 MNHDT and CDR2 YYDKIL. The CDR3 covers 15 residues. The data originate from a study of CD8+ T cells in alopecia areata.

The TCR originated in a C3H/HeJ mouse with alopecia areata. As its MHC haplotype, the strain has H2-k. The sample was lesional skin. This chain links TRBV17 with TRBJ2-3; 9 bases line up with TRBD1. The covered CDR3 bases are TGTGCTAGCAGTAGACTACAGGGGGCGGTAGAA. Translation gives CASSRLQGAVE. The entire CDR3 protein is CASSRLQGAVETLYF.